The 22 T cell receptor beta chains in this list originate from one sample, sequenced in a study of patients and donors after allogeneic stem cell transplantation. TCRdb processed the RT-PCR reads anew with MiXCR; each CDR3 protein has one entry. The sample has 200,000 to 250,000 distinct CDR3 sequences; over 30% are singletons. The sample consisted of blood, either unsorted or a sorted T cell fraction (not recorded which). The receptor source for this set is a human donor who was either an allogeneic HSCT recipient or a stem cell or donor lymphocyte infusion donor (not recorded which). It is not recorded whose cells these are; they may come from a transplant donor.

This chain links TRBV12-3 or TRBV12-4 with TRBJ1-5; the D is unclear. The CDR3 is 15 residues long. Between the trimmed V and J ends, which lost 3 bases and 7 bases, there was a span of 16 bases. The CDR3 nucleotides are TGTGCCAGCAGTTTCCTACTGCCCCACCAGCAGCCCCAGCATTTT. As protein: CASSFLLPHQQPQHF.

V usage is TRBV10-3 and J usage is TRBJ2-1, with unresolved D. Germline V gene data show CDR1 as ENHRY and CDR2 as SYGVKD. Trimming removed 7 bases at V and 5 bases at J, with 6 bases between. The CDR3 totals 11 residues. CDR3 region: CAITSNNEQFF. CDR3 bases: TGTGCCATCACATCTAACAATGAGCAGTTCTTC.

This chain uses TRBV12-3 or TRBV12-4 with TRBJ1-2; D gene uncertain. CDR3 length equals 15 residues. Trimming removed 3 bases at V and 4 bases at J, with 15 bases between. The DNA for the CDR3 is TGTGCCAGCAGTTTGGCCGGACCGCCTGGCTATGGCTACACCTTC. Protein: CASSLAGPPGYGYTF.

The V and J genes are TRBV27 and TRBJ1-1; D may be TRBD1 (6 bases). Germline V gene sequence: CDR1 MNHEY, CDR2 SMNVEV (reference sequence). V was pared by 4 bases and J by 3 bases, with 12 bases between. The CDR3 is 14 amino acids. This CDR3 reads CASSYTGRDTEAFF. CDR3 coding DNA: TGTGCCAGCAGTTATACAGGGCGGGACACTGAAGCTTTCTTT.

This chain's CDR3 is CSATPGGWDYEQYF. CDR3 DNA sequence: TGCAGTGCTACCCCAGGGGGGTGGGACTACGAGCAGTACTTC. The chain has TRBV20-1 and TRBJ2-7, with D tentatively TRBD1 (7 bases). Trimming removed 4 bases from V and 3 bases from J, with 16 bases in between. Per germline, CDR1 DFQATT and CDR2 SNEGSKA (reference sequence). CDR3 length equals 14 residues.

This chain uses TRBV7-9 with TRBJ2-1, with 8 bases that match TRBD2. V was pared by 5 bases and J by 5 bases, with 8 bases of the junction left unmatched. Germline V CDR1 and CDR2: SEHNR, FQNEAQ (reference sequence). This CDR3 has 15 amino acids. In nucleotides, the CDR3 is TGTGCCAGCAGCGATCCGGGGGGGCTGAACAATGAGCAGTTCTTC. Translating gives CASSDPGGLNNEQFF.

This clonotype was detected many times. The V call is TRBV20-1, the J call TRBJ1-5, with 9 bases lining up with TRBD1. The CDR3 is made up of 13 amino acids. The J segment lost 6 bases and the V segment lost 4 bases, leaving 4 bases of the junction unmatched. CDR1 is DFQATT and CDR2 is SNEGSKA in the germline V gene (reference sequence). DNA of the CDR3: TGCAGTGCTAATACAGGGGGCGGTCAGCCCCAGCATTTT. Amino acid sequence: CSANTGGGQPQHF.

This clonotype was recorded a few times. The rearrangement joins TRBV10-3 to TRBJ1-1, with 7 bases aligning to TRBD1. CDR1 and CDR2 from the germline V gene are ENHRY and SYGVKD. Unmatched junction bases numbered 10, after V lost 7 bases and J lost 5 bases. This CDR3 spans 14 amino acids. This CDR3 reads CAITTGVLGTEAFF. The CDR3 nucleotides read TGTGCCATCACCACAGGGGTGCTTGGGACTGAAGCTTTCTTT.

The chain joins TRBV29-1 to TRBJ2-1, with no clear D. CDR3 length: 15 amino acids. Germline V gene sequence: CDR1 SQVTM, CDR2 ANQGSEA. Trimming cost V 4 bases and J 1 base, with 14 bases left between them. The CDR3 here is CSVGGTPPSYNEQFF. CDR3 DNA: TGCAGCGTTGGCGGCACCCCACCATCCTACAATGAGCAGTTCTTC.

V is TRBV12-3 or TRBV12-4 and J is TRBJ1-2, with TRBD1 matching over 7 bases. The junction had 7 bases not matched to a gene; V was cut back by 6 bases and J by 6 bases. The length of the CDR3 is 13 residues. In DNA form, the CDR3 reads TGTGCCAGCAGACCCGACAGGGCGAATGGCTACACCTTC. Residues: CASRPDRANGYTF.

This clonotype was counted between two and nine times. J is TRBJ2-2 and V is TRBV7-9, with D uncertain. Germline CDR1 reads SEHNR; CDR2 reads FQNEAQ (reference sequence). The V gene lost 0 bases and the J gene lost 8 bases, with 4 bases spanning the gap. CDR3 length: 12 residues. The chain's CDR3 is CASSLAEGELFF. Written as DNA, the CDR3 is TGTGCCAGCAGCTTAGCGGAAGGGGAGCTGTTTTTT.

V is TRBV9 and J is TRBJ1-2, with D possibly being TRBD1 (5 bases). Germline values: CDR1 SGDLS, CDR2 YYNGEE. Trimming took off 0 bases at V and 5 bases at J, with 14 bases between the two ends. CDR3 length: 15 residues. CDR3: CASSVVPGTLYGYTF. The CDR3 DNA follows: TGTGCCAGCAGCGTAGTACCAGGGACCCTTTATGGCTACACCTTC. The full variable domain, completed using reference TRBV9 and TRBJ1-2, is DSGVTQTPKHLITATGQRVTLRCSPRSGDLSVYWYQQSLDQGLQFLIQYYNGEERAKGNILERFSAQQFPDLHSELNLSSLELGDSALYFCASSVVPGTLYGYTFGSGTRLTVV.

This chain uses TRBV15 with TRBJ1-2, with 8 bases that match TRBD1. This CDR3 contains 14 residues. With V trimmed by 1 base and J by 5 bases, 3 bases remained unmatched. Germline V gives CDR1 LNHNV, CDR2 YYDKDF (reference sequence). In nucleotides, the CDR3 is TGTGCCACCAGCAGAGGGGACAGGATTTATGGCTACACCTTC. This translates into CATSRGDRIYGYTF.

The V call is TRBV12-3 or TRBV12-4, the J call TRBJ1-5; TRBD1 aligns across 8 bases. The CDR3 is 17 residues long. J gave up 0 bases and V 5 bases, and 9 bases lay outside the gene matches. As DNA, the CDR3 is TGTGCCAGCAGTCCACGCCGGACAGGGTATAGCAATCAGCCCCAGCATTTT. This sequence encodes CASSPRRTGYSNQPQHF.

This clonotype came up a few times. The J gene is TRBJ1-2, the V gene TRBV9; possible D gene TRBD1, 6 bases. The CDR3 loop spans 15 amino acids. Trimming took off 0 bases at V and 4 bases at J, with 13 bases between the two ends. Germline V gene data show CDR1 as SGDLS and CDR2 as YYNGEE. The CDR3 loop is CASSVATGIAYGYTF. CDR3 in DNA: TGTGCCAGCAGCGTAGCTACAGGGATAGCCTATGGCTACACCTTC.

This clonotype came up a few times. The CDR3 coding sequence is TGCGCCAGCAGCTTGAGGGAGAGCTCTGGAAACACCATATATTTT. It yields the protein CASSLRESSGNTIYF. The J gene is TRBJ1-3, the V gene TRBV5-1; D call uncertain. This CDR3 has 15 residues. The V end was cut by 1 base, the J end by 0 bases, with 8 bases between. CDR1 and CDR2 (germline): SGHRS, YFSETQ.

The chain employs TRBV20-1 and TRBJ1-6; D is ambiguous. Germline CDR1 is DFQATT and CDR2 is SNEGSKA (reference sequence). Trimming cost V 3 bases and J 5 bases, with 11 bases left between them. The CDR3 extends over 14 amino acids. This CDR3 is CSARHRSDNSPLHF. Here the CDR3 DNA reads TGCAGTGCTAGGCATCGGAGTGATAATTCACCCCTCCACTTT.

This clonotype has just a few counts. The chain has TRBV5-1 and TRBJ1-2, with 8 nucleotides matching TRBD1. Looked up from germline, CDR1 is SGHRS and CDR2 is YFSETQ. The CDR3 is 16 residues long. Trimming at V came to 3 bases and at J to 2 bases, leaving 9 bases not matched to a gene. The CDR3 loop is CASSSYLTGANYGYTF. The DNA of the CDR3 is TGCGCCAGCAGCTCCTACCTGACAGGGGCCAACTATGGCTACACCTTC.

This sequence joins TRBV28 and TRBJ1-1, with 7 bases matching TRBD1. Losses at the gene ends were 8 bases for V and 3 bases for J; bases not matched to a gene: 18. The CDR3 has 17 amino acids. CDR1 is MDHEN, CDR2 SYDVKM, per germline. CDR3 DNA: TGTGCCAGCTGGGACAGTTCTGGACGGGTTCAGGACACTGAAGCTTTCTTT. It yields the protein CASWDSSGRVQDTEAFF.

The J gene is TRBJ1-5, the V gene TRBV15; D gene ambiguous. CDR3 length: 14 residues. Trimming shortened V by 1 base and J by 7 bases, and 11 bases separated the two germline ends. In germline, CDR1 is LNHNV, CDR2 YYDKDF (reference sequence). In DNA, the CDR3 is TGTGCCACCAGCAGAGGTAGGGCGCCCCAGCCCCAGCATTTT. Translation: CATSRGRAPQPQHF.

This clonotype has a handful of counts. This rearrangement joins TRBV5-1 to TRBJ2-3; D gene unclear. Trimming took off 4 bases at V and 4 bases at J, with 7 bases between the two ends. CDR1 is SGHRS and CDR2 is YFSETQ in the germline V gene. This CDR3 region has 12 residues. CDR3 in amino acids: CASSPAADTQYF. The CDR3 nucleotides read TGCGCCAGCAGCCCGGCGGCAGATACGCAGTATTTT.

The chain has TRBV24-1 and TRBJ2-4; D remains ambiguous. The V gene's germline CDR1 is KGHDR and CDR2 SFDVKD. This CDR3 region has 13 residues. V was cut by 2 bases and J by 7 bases, with 8 bases left in between. The CDR3 protein is CATSDSSVNIQYF. In DNA form, the CDR3 reads TGTGCCACCAGTGATTCAAGCGTGAACATTCAGTACTTC.